This entry is about one T cell receptor beta chain. This sample was included in a study of blood T cell repertoires in COVID-19. Profiled with immunoSEQ multiplex PCR; TCRdb holds only in-frame clones, not every one. The sample contains 270,000 or so clones, approximately 84% of which appear only once. The clonotype was recovered from a woman aged 50 to 65 who had been exposed to COVID-19. The sample taken for sequencing was PBMCs or T cells enriched from blood (not recorded which).

The CDR3, as DNA: TGTGCCAGCAGCCTTGAAGGGGGAAAACAGCTTGGCTACACCTTC. Protein sequence: CASSLEGGKQLGYTF. The rearrangement links TRBV3-1 (or the pseudogene TRBV3-2) to TRBJ1-2, with D maybe TRBD1 (6 bases). The germline gives CDR1 LGHDT, CDR2 YNNKEL (reference sequence). The V end lost 4 bases, the J end lost 7 bases, and 19 bases lay between the germline ends. The CDR3 runs to 15 residues.